The next 32 T cell receptor beta chains were all read from a single sample in a study of T cell clones after liver transplantation. The repertoire was sequenced with immunoSEQ multiplex PCR; TCRdb's copy has only in-frame clones and lacks some. The table includes about 15,000 clones, approximately 81% detected once. Sequencing was performed on CD8+ T cells from blood, taken 45 to 50 months after liver transplant. These TCRs come from a human patient who received a liver transplant. Some T cells may be provided by the graft donor.

This sequence joins TRBV7-9 and TRBJ2-7; TRBD1 agrees at 8 bases. The trim removed 4 bases at V and 5 bases at J, leaving 7 bases unmatched. Germline values: CDR1 SEHNR, CDR2 FQNEAQ (reference sequence). The CDR3 runs to 14 residues. The CDR3 region is CASSSRQGFDEQYF. The CDR3 DNA reads as TGTGCCAGCAGCTCGAGACAGGGGTTCGACGAGCAGTACTTC.

The rearrangement uses TRBV7-9 and TRBJ2-7; D might be TRBD2 (6 bases). CDR1 and CDR2 (germline): SEHNR, FQNEAQ (reference sequence). Trimming removed 8 bases from V and 0 bases from J, with 14 bases in between. The CDR3 runs to 14 residues. In DNA form, the CDR3 reads TGTGCCAGCTTCGGTGGAGGGAGCTCCTACGAGCAGTACTTC. It is translated as CASFGGGSSYEQYF.

The CDR3 loop reads CASNGGDEQFF. The CDR3 nucleotides read TGTGCCAGCAATGGAGGGGATGAGCAGTTCTTC. The genes are TRBV27 and TRBJ2-1; D is possibly TRBD2 (6 bases). Trimming left V 7 bases short and J 8 bases short, with 9 bases between. Germline V gene data show CDR1 as MNHEY and CDR2 as SMNVEV (reference sequence). The length of the CDR3 is 11 residues.

This clone has only one observation. The chain carries TRBV7-3 and TRBJ2-3, with D maybe TRBD1 (5 bases). The germline V gene encodes CDR1 SGHTA and CDR2 FQGTGA. Trimming took 1 base from V and 6 from J, leaving 17 bases between them. The CDR3 has 16 amino acids. The CDR3 nucleotides read TGTGCCAGCAGCTTAATCCAGGGTAGTCGATTTGATACGCAGTATTTT. Protein sequence: CASSLIQGSRFDTQYF.

The chain couples TRBV13 to TRBJ1-1; D remains ambiguous. CDR1 and CDR2 (germline): PRHDT, FYEKMQ (reference sequence). The CDR3 contains 11 residues. The V and J ends lost 4 bases and 5 bases respectively, with 5 bases between them. The CDR3 DNA sequence: TGTGCCAGCAGCTCATATACTGAAGCTTTCTTT. Residues: CASSSYTEAFF.

The table lists this clone with a few counts. The chain combines TRBV28 with TRBJ2-7; 9 bases are a match to TRBD1. Losses at the gene ends were 3 bases for V and 7 bases for J; bases not matched to a gene: 7. CDR3 length: 14 amino acids. Looked up from germline, CDR1 is MDHEN and CDR2 is SYDVKM. In DNA form, the CDR3 reads TGTGCCAGCAGTTTTTCCAGGACAGGGGTTGAGCAGTACTTC. Protein: CASSFSRTGVEQYF. Using reference TRBV28 and TRBJ2-7 for the parts outside the CDR3, the full variable domain is DVKVTQSSRYLVKRTGEKVFLECVQDMDHENMFWYRQDPGLGLRLIYFSYDVKMKEKGDIPEGYSVSREKKERFSLILESASTNQTSMYLCASSFSRTGVEQYFGPGTRLTVT.

V usage is TRBV27 and J usage is TRBJ1-1; the D gene is possibly TRBD1 (6 bases). Trimming stripped 2 bases from V and 4 bases from J, with 8 bases between. CDR1 MNHEY and CDR2 SMNVEV come from the germline V gene (reference sequence). The CDR3 contains 13 residues. The CDR3 coding sequence is TGTGCCAGCAGTTTACAGGGGCCCACTGAAGCTTTCTTT. It is translated as CASSLQGPTEAFF.

V is TRBV10-1 and J is TRBJ2-1; D call uncertain. CDR1 and CDR2 (germline): WNHNN, SYGVQD (reference sequence). The CDR3 has 15 residues. With 8 bases removed from V and 8 bases from J, the gap between germline ends came to 22 bases. CDR3 nucleotide sequence: TGCGCCAGCTGTCGTGAGGAGAGTTTTTTCGATGAGCAGTTCTTC. Protein product: CASCREESFFDEQFF.

The count of this clone is one. This chain joins TRBV11-2 and TRBJ1-1; D remains ambiguous. The CDR3 runs 12 residues. The V gene lost 1 base and the J gene lost 8 bases, with 8 bases spanning the gap. Per germline, CDR1 SGHAT and CDR2 FQNNGV. For the CDR3, the DNA is TGTGCCAGCAGCTTAGGTACAATGGAAGCTTTCTTT. Translating it yields CASSLGTMEAFF.

The chain is built from TRBV9 and TRBJ2-2; D is tentatively TRBD1 or TRBD2 (6 bases each). The CDR3 consists of 17 residues. The ends were cut back, 1 base at V and 2 bases at J, with 15 bases in the middle. Germline-derived CDR1 and CDR2 are SGDLS and YYNGEE. CDR3 residues: CASSVNSGATNTGELFF. The CDR3 DNA follows: TGTGCCAGCAGCGTAAATTCGGGGGCCACCAACACCGGGGAGCTGTTTTTT.

The V gene is TRBV6-1, the J gene TRBJ2-7, with D possibly called TRBD1 or TRBD2 (5 bases each). Trimming removed 4 bases from V and 2 bases from J, with 12 bases in between. This CDR3 region has 14 residues. Germline lookup yields CDR1 MNHNS and CDR2 SASEGT. Here the CDR3 DNA reads TGTGCCAGCAGTGTGGGGACCTTAACCTACGAGCAGTACTTC. Its translation: CASSVGTLTYEQYF.

V is TRBV29-1 and J is TRBJ1-2; TRBD1 aligns across 7 bases. Trimming at V came to 4 bases and at J to 4 bases, leaving 9 bases not matched to a gene. This CDR3 is built from 14 residues. CDR1 is SQVTM, CDR2 ANQGSEA, per germline. CDR3 protein: CSVVSDRAGYGYTF. CDR3 coding DNA: TGCAGCGTTGTCTCCGACAGGGCCGGCTATGGCTACACCTTC. The full variable domain, completed using reference TRBV29-1 and TRBJ1-2, is SAVISQKPSRDICQRGTSLTIQCQVDSQVTMMFWYRQQPGQSLTLIATANQGSEATYESGFVIDKFPISRPNLTFSTLTVSNMSPEDSSIYLCSVVSDRAGYGYTFGSGTRLTVV.

The J gene is TRBJ2-7, the V gene TRBV2; 8 positions match TRBD1. Germline loops: CDR1 SNHLY, CDR2 FYNNEI. V dropped 10 bases and J dropped 3; count of bases not matched to a gene: 2. The CDR3 has 11 amino acids. The CDR3 DNA reads TGTGCCAAAGGACAGGGCTACGAGCAGTACTTC. Translation gives CAKGQGYEQYF.

CDR3 sequence (DNA): TGTGCCAGTAGTCCTCGTCATATTGGTCCTAGCACAGATACGCAGTATTTT. Translating gives CASSPRHIGPSTDTQYF. The V gene is TRBV19, the J gene TRBJ2-3; no clear D. CDR3 size: 17 residues. Germline CDR1 LNHDA, CDR2 SQIVND (reference sequence). The V and J ends lost 5 bases and 0 bases respectively, with 18 bases between them.

V and J are TRBV7-9 and TRBJ2-7, with TRBD1 matching 7 bases. Looked up from germline, CDR1 is SEHNR and CDR2 is FQNEAQ (reference sequence). With 2 bases clipped from V and 2 bases from J, the junction kept 3 bases outside the gene matches. The CDR3 is made up of 14 amino acids. The CDR3 spells CASSLTGAPYEQYF. DNA for the CDR3: TGTGCCAGCAGCTTAACAGGGGCACCCTACGAGCAGTACTTC.

This sequence joins TRBV6-5 and TRBJ2-1; TRBD2 agrees at 10 bases. The CDR3 has 15 amino acids. The V gene end was trimmed by 0 bases and the J gene end by 5 bases; junction bases not matched to a gene: 1. CDR1 is MNHEY, CDR2 SVGAGI, per germline. The CDR3 loop reads CASSYSAGGNNEQFF. The CDR3 DNA reads TGTGCCAGCAGTTACTCAGCGGGAGGGAACAATGAGCAGTTCTTC.

This clone was counted once. The chain combines TRBV29-1 with TRBJ2-7; D remains ambiguous. There are 13 residues in the CDR3. Germline V gives CDR1 SQVTM, CDR2 ANQGSEA. V lost 2 bases, J lost 6 bases, and 14 bases lay in between. CDR3 coding DNA: TGCAGCGTTGAAATCCCCACATCAGGCGAGCAGTACTTC. It codes for CSVEIPTSGEQYF.

The V and J genes are TRBV6-5 and TRBJ2-5, with D possibly being TRBD1 (5 bases). CDR1 MNHEY and CDR2 SVGAGI come from the germline V gene. The CDR3 length is 15 residues. V was pared by 0 bases and J by 3 bases, with 11 bases between. CDR3 nucleotides: TGTGCCAGCAGTTACTCGACAGCGCTTGAAGAGACCCAGTACTTC. As protein: CASSYSTALEETQYF.

This clone was counted once. The J gene is TRBJ2-1, the V gene TRBV27, with a tentative D call TRBD1 (8 bases). Trimming removed 0 bases at V and 7 bases at J, with 13 bases between. This CDR3 has 15 amino acids. The germline gives CDR1 MNHEY, CDR2 SMNVEV (reference sequence). The CDR3 protein is CASSLSKQGGNEQFF. The CDR3 DNA reads as TGTGCCAGCAGTTTATCGAAACAGGGGGGGAATGAGCAGTTCTTC.

This clone was counted once. The chain couples TRBV29-1 to TRBJ2-6; D not resolved. This CDR3 is 15 amino acids long. Between the trimmed V and J ends, which lost 4 bases and 0 bases, there was a span of 10 bases. Looked up from germline, CDR1 is SQVTM and CDR2 is ANQGSEA. The CDR3 nucleotides read TGCAGCGTTGCGAGTGACCGCTCTGGGGCCAACGTCCTGACTTTC. Its translation: CSVASDRSGANVLTF.

The chain is built from TRBV7-8 and TRBJ2-1, with 10 bases aligning to TRBD2. V shed 5 bases and J 10 bases; nucleotides not matched to a gene: 11. The germline CDR1 and CDR2 sequences are SGHVS and FQNEAQ. The CDR3 loop spans 15 amino acids. CDR3 sequence reads: CASSVTSGMGREQFF. The DNA for the CDR3 is TGTGCCAGCAGCGTCACTAGCGGGATGGGTAGGGAGCAGTTCTTC.

The J gene is TRBJ2-1, the V gene TRBV11-2; 10 positions agree with TRBD1. J was trimmed by 4 bases and V by 5 bases; bases with no gene match: 5. Germline V lookup: CDR1 SGHAT, CDR2 FQNNGV. The CDR3 sequence is 15 residues long. CDR3 amino acids: CASSLGQGMYNEQFF. In DNA form, the CDR3 reads TGTGCCAGCAGCCTGGGACAGGGGATGTACAATGAGCAGTTCTTC.

This rearrangement joins TRBV28 to TRBJ1-2; no reliable D call. Looked up from germline, CDR1 is MDHEN and CDR2 is SYDVKM. This CDR3 has 13 amino acids. Trimming shortened V by 3 bases and J by 4 bases, and 9 bases separated the two germline ends. The CDR3 is CASSLDGIYGYTF. As DNA, the CDR3 is TGTGCCAGCAGTTTGGACGGAATCTATGGCTACACCTTC.

The CDR3 DNA reads as TGTGCCAGCAGGCTACAGGGGTTCCACGAGCAGTACTTC. This sequence encodes CASRLQGFHEQYF. The J gene is TRBJ2-7, the V gene TRBV5-8; 7 bases fit TRBD1. V lost 5 bases to trimming and J lost 5 bases; unmatched junction nucleotides: 7. Germline CDR1 is SGHTS and CDR2 is YDEGEE. The CDR3 is 13 amino acids.

This rearrangement joins TRBV6-5 to TRBJ2-1; 10 bases are a match to TRBD1. This CDR3 region has 15 residues. Germline CDR1 is MNHEY and CDR2 is SVGAGI. V was pared by 2 bases and J by 8 bases, with 6 bases of the junction left unmatched. The CDR3 loop reads CASSYDLTGGYEQFF. In DNA, the CDR3 is TGTGCCAGCAGTTACGATCTGACAGGGGGCTATGAGCAGTTCTTC.

The gene calls are TRBV29-1 and TRBJ2-7, with unresolved D. V gave up 5 bases and J gave up 3 bases, with 8 bases separating them. Germline assignment: CDR1 SQVTM and CDR2 ANQGSEA. This CDR3 has 11 residues. The DNA of the CDR3 is TGCAGCGTTCAAAGGGACTACGAGCAGTACTTC. Amino acids: CSVQRDYEQYF.

The genes are TRBV5-8 and TRBJ2-7; D is uncertain. CDR3 size: 12 residues. V lost 3 bases and J lost 3, with 7 bases in between. Germline lookup yields CDR1 SGHTS and CDR2 YDEGEE. The CDR3 loop is CASSWGFYEQYF. CDR3 coding DNA: TGTGCCAGCAGCTGGGGTTTCTACGAGCAGTACTTC.

This chain connects TRBV11-3 to TRBJ2-7; 10 nucleotides match TRBD1. The CDR3 is made up of 16 amino acids. CDR1 and CDR2 from the germline V gene are SGHNT and YENEEA. Trimming took 2 bases from V and 5 from J; bases not matched to a gene: 9. The CDR3 DNA is TGTGCCAGCAGCTTACAACCGACAGGGGGCCTGGACGAGCAGTACTTC. Translated: CASSLQPTGGLDEQYF.

This sequence joins TRBV4-1 and TRBJ1-4, with TRBD1 matching 7 bases. J gave up 8 bases and V 0 bases, and 6 bases lay outside the gene matches. Per the germline V gene, CDR1 is MGHRA and CDR2 is YSYEKL. The CDR3 totals 15 residues. This CDR3 is CASSQDTGDGEKLFF. For the CDR3, the DNA is TGCGCCAGCAGCCAAGATACAGGGGACGGGGAAAAACTGTTTTTT.

This clone was found a few times. The V call is TRBV19, the J call TRBJ2-1; D is unclear. V was pared by 1 base and J by 3 bases, with 4 bases between. Germline CDR1 and CDR2: LNHDA and SQIVND (reference sequence). This CDR3 has 13 amino acids. CDR3 loop: CASSIGDYNEQFF. The CDR3, as DNA: TGTGCCAGTAGTATAGGTGACTACAATGAGCAGTTCTTC.

CDR3: CASSYSGTDNYGYTF. The CDR3 DNA follows: TGTGCCAGCAGTTATTCCGGGACAGACAACTATGGCTACACCTTC. The gene calls are TRBV28 and TRBJ1-2, with 7 bases that match TRBD1. CDR1 is MDHEN and CDR2 is SYDVKM in the germline V gene. This CDR3 comprises 15 residues. After removal of 4 bases from V and 2 bases from J, the junction contained 7 bases not matched to a gene.

V gene TRBV7-9 combines with J gene TRBJ2-7; 9 bases align to TRBD1. Per the germline V gene, CDR1 is SEHNR and CDR2 is FQNEAQ (reference sequence). This CDR3 spans 14 amino acids. The trim removed 6 bases at V and 6 bases at J, leaving 9 bases unmatched. The CDR3 coding sequence is TGTGCCAGCAGGCCTCCCGGGACAGGGTCCGAGCAGTACTTC. Protein product: CASRPPGTGSEQYF.